This T cell receptor beta chain was sequenced for a study of control samples from healthy donors and cancer patients. This table comes from immunoSEQ multiplex PCR, and its TCRdb copy is limited to in-frame clones, with some not included. The table shows about 80,000 clones, with 89% occurring only once. CDR1 is GTSNPN and CDR2 is SVGIG in the germline V gene (reference sequence). The V segment lost 3 bases and the J segment 7 bases; nucleotides outside the gene matches: 6. The CDR3 runs 15 residues. Sequenced input: blood. The sequence was collected from a man aged 45 to 65 in good health. The rearrangement links TRBV30 to TRBJ1-6; 10 nucleotides match TRBD1. The CDR3 DNA reads TGTGCCTGGAGGGGACAGGGGATTGGGAATTCACCCCTCCACTTT. Residues: CAWRGQGIGNSPLHF.